Here is one TCR beta chain with its context. Its antigen is not known. This entry belongs to a study of cytotoxic CD8 clonotypes in ibrutinib-treated CLL. General study findings and limits: Once treatment began, public clonotypes, which were uncommon, contracted or stayed stable.

The CDR3 length is 15 residues. The germline gives CDR1 SGHAT, CDR2 FQNNGV. Losses at the gene ends were 5 bases for V and 5 bases for J; bases not matched to a gene: 2. TCRdb's copy holds only in-frame clones and misses some; the assay was immunoSEQ multiplex PCR. The table shows 55,000 to 80,000 clones, with roughly nine tenths occurring only once. Sequenced here: PBMCs, sampled after 12 months of ibrutinib treatment. This receptor was obtained from a human donor with chronic lymphocytic leukemia. The chain is built from TRBV11-2 and TRBJ2-2; TRBD2 matches at 13 bases. The CDR3 nucleotides read TGTGCCAGCAGCCCGACTAGCGGGGGGACCGGGGAGCTGTTTTTT. Encoded protein: CASSPTSGGTGELFF.